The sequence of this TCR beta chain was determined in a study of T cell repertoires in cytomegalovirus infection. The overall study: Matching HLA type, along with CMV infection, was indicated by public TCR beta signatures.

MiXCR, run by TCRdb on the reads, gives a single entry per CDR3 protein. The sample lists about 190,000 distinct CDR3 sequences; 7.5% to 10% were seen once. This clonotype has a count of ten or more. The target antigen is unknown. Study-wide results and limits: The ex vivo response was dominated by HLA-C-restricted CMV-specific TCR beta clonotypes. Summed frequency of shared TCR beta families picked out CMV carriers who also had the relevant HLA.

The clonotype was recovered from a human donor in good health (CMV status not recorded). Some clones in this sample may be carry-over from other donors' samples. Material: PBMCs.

The CDR3 here is CASSHSGTGELFF. The CDR3 DNA reads TGTGCCAGCAGCCATAGCGGCACCGGGGAGCTGTTTTTT. This sequence joins TRBV7-9 and TRBJ2-2, with D perhaps TRBD2 (6 bases). CDR1 and CDR2 from the germline V gene are SEHNR and FQNEAQ (reference sequence). The CDR3 totals 13 residues. The V end was cut by 5 bases, the J end by 4 bases, with 8 bases between.